A selection of T cell receptor beta chains follows, all from one sample in a study of T cell responses to AZD1222 COVID-19 vaccine. Libraries were prepared by immunoSEQ multiplex PCR; TCRdb keeps only in-frame clonotypes and omits some of them. The sample contains 160,000 or so clones, roughly 90% of which appear only once. The sequences come from peripheral blood, collected 28 days after the second AZD1222 dose. These receptors were taken from an adult who received the AZD1222 COVID-19 vaccine. Both conserved end residues are part of each CDR3. The D gene is left open where the match is weak. Clone size is shown for a subset of rows, as once, few, many or a class of expanded clone.

-	-	TRBV19	TRBJ1-5	TGTGCCAGTAGTTGGAGGGGAACGGGCAATCAGCCCCAGCATTTT	CASSWRGTGNQPQHF
TRBD1	-	TRBV27	TRBJ1-2	TGTGCCAGCAGGAAAGGGGGCACCAACTATGGCTACACCTTC	CASRKGGTNYGYTF
-	-	TRBV28	TRBJ2-3	TGTGCCAGCAGTTTAAAACGCTACCGGGTCCTAGGGAGCACAGATACGCAGTATTTT	CASSLKRYRVLGSTDTQYF
-	-	TRBV28	TRBJ1-5	TGTGCCAGCAGTTCCACTCAGCCCCAGCATTTT	CASSSTQPQHF
-	-	TRBV5-5	TRBJ1-1	TGTGCCAGCAGTTCTTTGCAGGGGAACACTGAAGCTTTCTTT	CASSSLQGNTEAFF
-	-	TRBV30	TRBJ2-1	TGTGCCTGGAGTGCTATTGTTCATGAGCAGTTCTTC	CAWSAIVHEQFF
-	-	TRBV3-1/TRBV3-2	TRBJ2-5	TGTGCCAGCAGCCGGCCGGAGACCCAGTACTTC	CASSRPETQYF
-	once	TRBV11-2	TRBJ1-2	TGTGCCAGCAGCTTGTCGAGTTATGGCTACACCTTC	CASSLSSYGYTF
-	-	TRBV2	TRBJ1-6	TGTGCCAGCAAGGACAAGAGCTCCTATAATTCACCCCTCCACTTT	CASKDKSSYNSPLHF
-	-	TRBV18	TRBJ2-5	TGTGCCAGCTCACCCTCCCTGGAGGGGTTGGAGACCCAGTACTTC	CASSPSLEGLETQYF
-	-	TRBV7-9	TRBJ1-2	TGTGCCAGCAGCTCTCAACTGGGAGGGAACTATGGCTACACCTTC	CASSSQLGGNYGYTF
-	-	TRBV5-1	TRBJ2-3	TGCGCCAGCAGCTTTATTTATGGGGGCCCCACAGATACGCAGTATTTT	CASSFIYGGPTDTQYF
TRBD1	few	TRBV18	TRBJ1-3	TGTGCCAGCTCATCGGGACAGGGTCGCTCTGGAAACACCATATATTTT	CASSSGQGRSGNTIYF
-	few	TRBV6-5	TRBJ2-1	TGTGCCAGCAGGACGGGATTCAATGAGCAGTTCTTC	CASRTGFNEQFF
-	-	TRBV2	TRBJ1-3	TGTGCCAGCAGAGAGGGACACCTTAACACCATATATTTT	CASREGHLNTIYF
-	-	TRBV28	TRBJ1-5	TGTGCCAGCGGATTTTCATATAGGGTTGCCGGCAATCAGCCCCAGCATTTT	CASGFSYRVAGNQPQHF
-	once	TRBV2	TRBJ2-3	TGTGCCACCGGGGGTGGGGGTCGCACAGATACGCAGTATTTT	CATGGGGRTDTQYF
TRBD2	-	TRBV15	TRBJ2-3	TGTGCCACCAGCCGGCGGGAGGGCACAGATACGCAGTATTTT	CATSRREGTDTQYF
-	-	TRBV19	TRBJ2-2	TGTGCCAGTAGTACTGCCAATAGAGGGGAGCTGTTTTTT	CASSTANRGELFF
TRBD2	-	TRBV3-1/TRBV3-2	TRBJ2-7	TGTGCCAGCAGGCGCGGGACTAGCAGTTCCTACGAGCAGTACTTC	CASRRGTSSSYEQYF
TRBD1	-	TRBV18	TRBJ1-5	TGTGCCAGCTCACTCGACAGGGGCAGGGCGAGCAATCAGCCCCAGCATTTT	CASSLDRGRASNQPQHF
TRBD2	-	TRBV2	TRBJ2-3	TGTGCCAGCAGTGAAGGGGCCAGCGGGGTTAAGTATTTT	CASSEGASGVKYF
TRBD1	-	TRBV5-8	TRBJ1-1	TGTGCCAGCAGCTCGCAGATAAGGACAGGAGACACTGAAGCTTTCTTT	CASSSQIRTGDTEAFF
-	-	TRBV19	TRBJ2-7	TGTGCCAGTAGCAGGGATAGCTACGAGCAGTACTTC	CASSRDSYEQYF
TRBD1	-	TRBV13	TRBJ1-1	TGTGCCAGTTGGGCAGGGGGCTACACTGAAGCTTTCTTT	CASWAGGYTEAFF
TRBD1	-	TRBV11-1	TRBJ1-2	TGTGCCAGCAGCCCGGGACAGGGCCTGAACTATGGCTACACCTTC	CASSPGQGLNYGYTF
-	-	TRBV5-1	TRBJ2-7	TGCGCCAGCAGCTTGAGACAGAACTACGAGCAGTACTTC	CASSLRQNYEQYF
-	-	TRBV5-1	TRBJ2-3	TGCGCCAGCAGCACCGTGGGGGATGGAGATACGCAGTATTTT	CASSTVGDGDTQYF
-	-	TRBV7-6	TRBJ2-1	TGTGCCAGCAGCTTATCGGGGAGCTCCTACAATGAGCAGTTCTTC	CASSLSGSSYNEQFF
-	-	TRBV5-1	TRBJ1-1	TGCGCCAGCAGCTTTTCGACAGTCATGAACACTGAAGCTTTCTTT	CASSFSTVMNTEAFF
-	-	TRBV9	TRBJ1-3	TGTGCCTCCCTTTGGGGGGCGCGGGGAAACACCATATATTTT	CASLWGARGNTIYF
TRBD2	-	TRBV27	TRBJ2-3	TGTGCCAGCAGTTTAGCCAGCGGGGCTCCAGATACGCAGTATTTT	CASSLASGAPDTQYF
-	-	TRBV12-5	TRBJ1-1	TGTGCTAGTGGTCTTGGGGGAAACACTGAAGCTTTCTTT	CASGLGGNTEAFF
TRBD1	-	TRBV4-1	TRBJ1-5	TGCGCCAGCAGCCGCTTACCCACAGGGGTCGACAATCAGCCCCAGCATTTT	CASSRLPTGVDNQPQHF
TRBD1	-	TRBV5-6	TRBJ1-1	TGTGCCAGCAGCTTAGACAGGGGCACGGCTTTCTTT	CASSLDRGTAFF